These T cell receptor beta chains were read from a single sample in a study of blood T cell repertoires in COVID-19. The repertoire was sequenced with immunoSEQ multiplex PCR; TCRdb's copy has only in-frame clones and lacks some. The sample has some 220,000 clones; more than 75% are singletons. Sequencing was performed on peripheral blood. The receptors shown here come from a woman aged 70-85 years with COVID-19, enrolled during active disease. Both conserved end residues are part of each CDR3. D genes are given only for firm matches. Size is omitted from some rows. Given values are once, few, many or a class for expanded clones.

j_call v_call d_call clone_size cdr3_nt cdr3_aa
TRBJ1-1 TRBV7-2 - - TGTGCCAGCAGCACCCAGGGTTTTCTGGTAACTGAAGCTTTCTTT CASSTQGFLVTEAFF
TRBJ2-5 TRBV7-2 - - TGTGCCAGCTCCCGGTTAAGCGGTAAACAAGAGACCCAGTACTTC CASSRLSGKQETQYF
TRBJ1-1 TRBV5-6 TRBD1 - TGTGCCAGCAGCGGCCAACAGGGGACTGAAGCTTTCTTT CASSGQQGTEAFF
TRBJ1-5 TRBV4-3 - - TGCGCCAGCAGCCAAGAGTCCGGTCAGCCCCAGCATTTT CASSQESGQPQHF
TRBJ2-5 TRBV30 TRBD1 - TGTGCCTGGCAAGGACAGGGGGCTGGAGAGACCCAGTACTTC CAWQGQGAGETQYF
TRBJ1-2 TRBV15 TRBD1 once TGTGCCACCAGCAGAGCGAGGGACAGGGTTAACTATGGCTACACCTTC CATSRARDRVNYGYTF
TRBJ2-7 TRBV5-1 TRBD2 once TGCGCCAGCAGCCGTAGCGGGAGGGCCCTCGAGCAGTACTTC CASSRSGRALEQYF
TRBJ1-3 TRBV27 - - TGTGCCAGCAGTTTATTGGCCTCTGGAAACACCATATATTTT CASSLLASGNTIYF
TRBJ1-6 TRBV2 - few TGTGCCAGCAGTGGAGGTCAGCTCAATTCACCCCTCCACTTT CASSGGQLNSPLHF
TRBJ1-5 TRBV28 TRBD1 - TGTGCCAGCAGCCTAGACAGGGTTCTAAATCAGCCCCAGCATTTT CASSLDRVLNQPQHF
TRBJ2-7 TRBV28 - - TGTGCCAGCAGTGGGGGCGGTGCGGATCACGAGCAGTACTTC CASSGGGADHEQYF
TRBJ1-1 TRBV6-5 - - TGTGCCAGCAGTTACACGACGGGGATGAACACTGAAGCTTTCTTT CASSYTTGMNTEAFF
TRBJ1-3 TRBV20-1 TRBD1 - TGCAGTGCTAGTTACAGGGGGCAAGGAAACACCATATATTTT CSASYRGQGNTIYF
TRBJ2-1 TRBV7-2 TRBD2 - TGTGCCAGCAGCCCAAAGCGGGATGCCTACAATGAGCAGTTCTTC CASSPKRDAYNEQFF
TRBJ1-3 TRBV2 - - TGTGCCAGCAGTTACAGTCTAGCCACCTCTGGAAACACCATATATTTT CASSYSLATSGNTIYF
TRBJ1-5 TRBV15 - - TGTGCCACCAGCAGAGATACGACAGCGCGCAATCAGCCCCAGCATTTT CATSRDTTARNQPQHF
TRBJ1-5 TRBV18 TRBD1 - TGTGCCAGCTCACCGGACAGGGGGAATCAGCCCCAGCATTTT CASSPDRGNQPQHF
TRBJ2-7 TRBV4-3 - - TGCGCCAGCAGCCAAGCGAGGGATCCCTCCTACGAGCAGTACTTC CASSQARDPSYEQYF
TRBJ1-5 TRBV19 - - TGTGCCAGTAGGGGGGCGGGCGGCGGCAATCAGCCCCAGCATTTT CASRGAGGGNQPQHF
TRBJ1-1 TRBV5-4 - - TGTGCCAGCAGCTTCGAGAAAGAAGCTTTCTTT CASSFEKEAFF
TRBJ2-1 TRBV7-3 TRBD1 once TGTGCCAGCAGCAAGGACAGGGGCTGGGATGAGCAGTTCTTC CASSKDRGWDEQFF
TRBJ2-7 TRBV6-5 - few TGTGCCAGCAGTTTCTTAGGCTCGGGGAGCTCCTACGAGCAGTACTTC CASSFLGSGSSYEQYF
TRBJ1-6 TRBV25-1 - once TGTGCCAGCAGTGGAATGGAGGGGCCCCCCCTCCACTTT CASSGMEGPPLHF
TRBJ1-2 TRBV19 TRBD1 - TGTGCCAGTAGTATCGGGACAGCTACTAACTATGGCTACACCTTC CASSIGTATNYGYTF
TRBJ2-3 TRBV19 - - TGTGCCAGTAGTTTTAATGGACAGGGAGGGTTGACAGATACGCAGTATTTT CASSFNGQGGLTDTQYF
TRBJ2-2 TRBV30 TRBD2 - TGTGCCTGGAGTGTACCCAGCGGGAGGGCCCTGTACACCGGGGAGCTGTTTTTT CAWSVPSGRALYTGELFF
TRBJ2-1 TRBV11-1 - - TGTGCCAGCAGCGGACAGATCTACAATGAGCAGTTCTTC CASSGQIYNEQFF
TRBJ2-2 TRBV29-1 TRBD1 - TGCAGCGCTAACAGGGGTATGGGCACCGGGGAGCTGTTTTTT CSANRGMGTGELFF